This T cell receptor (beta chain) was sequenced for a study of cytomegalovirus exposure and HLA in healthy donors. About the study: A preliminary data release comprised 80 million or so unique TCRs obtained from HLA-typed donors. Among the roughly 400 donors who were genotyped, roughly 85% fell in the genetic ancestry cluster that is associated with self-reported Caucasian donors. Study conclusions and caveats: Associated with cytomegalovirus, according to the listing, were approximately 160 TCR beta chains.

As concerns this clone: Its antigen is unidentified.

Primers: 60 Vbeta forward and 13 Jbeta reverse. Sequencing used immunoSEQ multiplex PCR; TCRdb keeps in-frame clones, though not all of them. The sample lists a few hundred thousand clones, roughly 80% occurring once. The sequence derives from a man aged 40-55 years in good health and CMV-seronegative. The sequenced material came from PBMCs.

The CDR3 is CASTHGGDNQPQHF. CDR3 DNA sequence: TGTGCCAGTACCCATGGGGGGGACAATCAGCCCCAGCATTTT. The V gene is TRBV19, the J gene TRBJ1-5; TRBD1 might be the D (5 bases). CDR3 length: 14 amino acids. Per germline, CDR1 LNHDA and CDR2 SQIVND (reference sequence). V was shortened by 7 bases and J by 3 bases, with 13 bases between the two germline ends.